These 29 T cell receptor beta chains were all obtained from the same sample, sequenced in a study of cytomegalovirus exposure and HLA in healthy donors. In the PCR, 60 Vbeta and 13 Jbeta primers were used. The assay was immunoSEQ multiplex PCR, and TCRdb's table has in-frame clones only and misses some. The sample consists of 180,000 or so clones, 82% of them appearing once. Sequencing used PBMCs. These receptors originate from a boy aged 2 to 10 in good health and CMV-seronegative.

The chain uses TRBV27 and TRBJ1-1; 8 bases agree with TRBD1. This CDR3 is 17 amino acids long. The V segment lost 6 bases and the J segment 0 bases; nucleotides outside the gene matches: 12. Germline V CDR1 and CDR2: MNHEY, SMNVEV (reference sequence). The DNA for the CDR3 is TGTGCCAGCAGCTCCGGACAGGGCGGATGGATGAACACTGAAGCTTTCTTT. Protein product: CASSSGQGGWMNTEAFF.

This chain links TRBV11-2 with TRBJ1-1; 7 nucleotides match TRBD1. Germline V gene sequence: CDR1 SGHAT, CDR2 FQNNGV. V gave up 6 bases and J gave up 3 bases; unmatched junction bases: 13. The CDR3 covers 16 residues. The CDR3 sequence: CASSRRLGGSHTEAFF. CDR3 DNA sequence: TGTGCCAGCAGTCGACGCTTAGGGGGCTCGCACACTGAAGCTTTCTTT. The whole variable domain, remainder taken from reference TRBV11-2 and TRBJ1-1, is EAGVAQSPRYKIIEKRQSVAFWCNPISGHATLYWYQQILGQGPKLLIQFQNNGVVDDSQLPKDRFSAERLKGVDSTLKIQPAKLEDSAVYLCASSRRLGGSHTEAFFGQGTRLTVV.

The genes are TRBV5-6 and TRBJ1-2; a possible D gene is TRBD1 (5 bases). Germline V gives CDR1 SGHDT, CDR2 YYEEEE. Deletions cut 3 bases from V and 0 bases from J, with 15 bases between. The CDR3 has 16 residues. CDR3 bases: TGTGCCAGCAGCTCAGGGACTTCGGGGGCTAACTATGGCTACACCTTC. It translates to CASSSGTSGANYGYTF.

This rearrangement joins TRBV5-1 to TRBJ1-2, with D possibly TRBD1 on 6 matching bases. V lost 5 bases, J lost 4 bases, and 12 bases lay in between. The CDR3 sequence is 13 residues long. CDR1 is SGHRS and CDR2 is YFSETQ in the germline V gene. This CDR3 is CASSNGTPYGYTF. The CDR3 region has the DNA TGCGCCAGCAGTAACGGGACACCCTATGGCTACACCTTC. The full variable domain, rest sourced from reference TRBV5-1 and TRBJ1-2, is KAGVTQTPRYLIKTRGQQVTLSCSPISGHRSVSWYQQTPGQGLQFLFEYFSETQRNKGNFPGRFSGRQFSNSRSEMNVSTLELGDSALYLCASSNGTPYGYTFGSGTRLTVV.

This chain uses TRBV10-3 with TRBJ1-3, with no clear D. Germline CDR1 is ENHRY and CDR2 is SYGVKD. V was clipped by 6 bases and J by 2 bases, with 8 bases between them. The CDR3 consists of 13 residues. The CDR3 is CAISTGTGNTIYF. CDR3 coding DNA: TGTGCCATCAGCACCGGGACTGGAAACACCATATATTTT.

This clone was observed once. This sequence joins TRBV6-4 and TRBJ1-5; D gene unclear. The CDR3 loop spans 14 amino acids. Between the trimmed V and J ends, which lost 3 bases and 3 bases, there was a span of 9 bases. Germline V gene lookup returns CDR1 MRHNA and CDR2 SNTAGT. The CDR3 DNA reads TGTGCCAGCAGTGAATCGGGGTCCAATCAGCCCCAGCATTTT. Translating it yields CASSESGSNQPQHF.

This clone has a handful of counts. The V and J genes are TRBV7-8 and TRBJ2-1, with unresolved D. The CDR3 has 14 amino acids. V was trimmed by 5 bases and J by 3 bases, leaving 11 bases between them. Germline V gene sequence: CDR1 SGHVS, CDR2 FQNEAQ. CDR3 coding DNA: TGTGCCAGCAGCCCCTATATCGGCTACAATGAGCAGTTCTTC. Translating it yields CASSPYIGYNEQFF.

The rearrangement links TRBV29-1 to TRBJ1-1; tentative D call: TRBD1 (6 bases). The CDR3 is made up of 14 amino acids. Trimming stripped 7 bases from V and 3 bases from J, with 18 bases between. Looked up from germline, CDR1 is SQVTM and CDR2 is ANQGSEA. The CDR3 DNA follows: TGCAGCGCACGTCGGACAGCTTGGGACACTGAAGCTTTCTTT. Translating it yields CSARRTAWDTEAFF. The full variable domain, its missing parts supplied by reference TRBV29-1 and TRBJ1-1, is SAVISQKPSRDICQRGTSLTIQCQVDSQVTMMFWYRQQPGQSLTLIATANQGSEATYESGFVIDKFPISRPNLTFSTLTVSNMSPEDSSIYLCSARRTAWDTEAFFGQGTRLTVV.

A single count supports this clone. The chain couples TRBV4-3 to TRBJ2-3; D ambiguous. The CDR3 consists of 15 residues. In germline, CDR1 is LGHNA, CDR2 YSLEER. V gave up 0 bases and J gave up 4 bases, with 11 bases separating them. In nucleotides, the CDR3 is TGCGCCAGCAGCCAAGAAGTACTCGTCCCAGATACGCAGTATTTT. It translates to CASSQEVLVPDTQYF.

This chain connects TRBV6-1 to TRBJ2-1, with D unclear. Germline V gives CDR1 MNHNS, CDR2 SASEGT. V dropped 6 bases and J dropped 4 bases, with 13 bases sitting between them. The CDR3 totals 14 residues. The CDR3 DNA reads TGTGCCAGCAGCATGACAACAAGTTACAATGAGCAGTTCTTC. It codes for CASSMTTSYNEQFF.

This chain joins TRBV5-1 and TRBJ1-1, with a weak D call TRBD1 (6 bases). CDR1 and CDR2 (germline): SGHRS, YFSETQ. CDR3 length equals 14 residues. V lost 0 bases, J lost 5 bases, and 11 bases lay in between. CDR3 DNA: TGCGCCAGCAGCTTGGTAGGGGGGGAAACTGAAGCTTTCTTT. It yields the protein CASSLVGGETEAFF.

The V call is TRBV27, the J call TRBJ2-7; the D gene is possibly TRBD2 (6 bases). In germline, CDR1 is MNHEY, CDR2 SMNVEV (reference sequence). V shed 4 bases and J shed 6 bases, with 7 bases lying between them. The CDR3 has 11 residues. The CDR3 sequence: CASSSGGEQYF. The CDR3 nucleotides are TGTGCCAGCAGTTCCGGGGGCGAGCAGTACTTC.

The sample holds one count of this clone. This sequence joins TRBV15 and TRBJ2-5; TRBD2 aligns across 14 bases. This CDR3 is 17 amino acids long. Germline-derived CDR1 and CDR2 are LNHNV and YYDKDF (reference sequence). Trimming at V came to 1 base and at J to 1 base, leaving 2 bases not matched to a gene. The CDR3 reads CATSRGLAGGPQETQYF. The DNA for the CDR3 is TGTGCCACCAGCAGAGGACTAGCGGGGGGGCCCCAAGAGACCCAGTACTTC.

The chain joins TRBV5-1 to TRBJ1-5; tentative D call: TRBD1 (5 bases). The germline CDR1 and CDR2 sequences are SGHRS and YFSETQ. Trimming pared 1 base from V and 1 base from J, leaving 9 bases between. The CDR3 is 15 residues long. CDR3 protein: CASSLTGGSNQPQHF. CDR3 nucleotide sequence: TGCGCCAGCAGCTTGACAGGAGGGAGCAATCAGCCCCAGCATTTT.

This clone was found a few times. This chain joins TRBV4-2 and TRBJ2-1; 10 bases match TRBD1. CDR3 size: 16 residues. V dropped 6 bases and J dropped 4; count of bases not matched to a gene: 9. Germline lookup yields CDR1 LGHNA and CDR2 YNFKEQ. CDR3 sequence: CASSSPQDRGYNEQFF. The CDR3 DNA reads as TGTGCCAGCAGTTCCCCCCAGGACAGGGGGTACAATGAGCAGTTCTTC.

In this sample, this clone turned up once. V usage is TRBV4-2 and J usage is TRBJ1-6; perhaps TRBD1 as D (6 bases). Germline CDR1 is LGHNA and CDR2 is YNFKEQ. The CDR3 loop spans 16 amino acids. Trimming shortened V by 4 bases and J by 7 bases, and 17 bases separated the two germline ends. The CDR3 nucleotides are TGTGCCAGCAGCCCTAACCCGGGACAAGGGAATTCACCCCTCCACTTT. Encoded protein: CASSPNPGQGNSPLHF.

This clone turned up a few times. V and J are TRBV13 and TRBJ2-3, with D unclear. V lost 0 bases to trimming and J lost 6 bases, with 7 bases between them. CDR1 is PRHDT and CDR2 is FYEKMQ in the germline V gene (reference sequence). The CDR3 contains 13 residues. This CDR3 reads CASSLGRMDTQYF. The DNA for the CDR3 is TGTGCCAGCAGCTTAGGGAGGATGGATACGCAGTATTTT.

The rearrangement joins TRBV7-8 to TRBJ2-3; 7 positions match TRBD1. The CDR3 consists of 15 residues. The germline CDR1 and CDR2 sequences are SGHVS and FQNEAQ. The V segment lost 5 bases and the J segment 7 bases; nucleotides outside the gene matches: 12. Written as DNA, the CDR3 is TGTGCCAGCAGCGCCGGAGACAGGGTATTGTATACGCAGTATTTT. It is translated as CASSAGDRVLYTQYF.

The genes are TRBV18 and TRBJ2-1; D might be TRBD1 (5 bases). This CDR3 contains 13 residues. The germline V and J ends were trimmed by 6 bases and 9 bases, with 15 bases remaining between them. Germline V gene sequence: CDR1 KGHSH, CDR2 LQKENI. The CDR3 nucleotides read TGTGCCAGCTCTCCTCCGTGGGGCGCTGAGCAGTTCTTC. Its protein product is CASSPPWGAEQFF. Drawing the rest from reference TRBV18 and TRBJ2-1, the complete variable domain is NAGVMQNPRHLVRRRGQEARLRCSPMKGHSHVYWYRQLPEEGLKFMVYLQKENIIDESGMPKERFSAEFPKEGPSILRIQQVVRGDSAAYFCASSPPWGAEQFFGPGTRLTVL.

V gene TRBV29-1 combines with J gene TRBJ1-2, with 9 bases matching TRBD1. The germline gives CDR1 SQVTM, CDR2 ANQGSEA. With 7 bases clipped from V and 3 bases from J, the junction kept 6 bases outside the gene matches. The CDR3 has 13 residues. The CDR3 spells CSALQGAHYGYTF. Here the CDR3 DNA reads TGCAGCGCCTTACAGGGGGCCCACTATGGCTACACCTTC.

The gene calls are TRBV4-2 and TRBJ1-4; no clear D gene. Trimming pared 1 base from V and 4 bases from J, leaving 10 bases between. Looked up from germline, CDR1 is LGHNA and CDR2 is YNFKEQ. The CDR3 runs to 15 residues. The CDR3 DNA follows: TGTGCCAGCAGCCAAGTGAGGGTCTATAATGAAAAACTGTTTTTT. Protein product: CASSQVRVYNEKLFF.

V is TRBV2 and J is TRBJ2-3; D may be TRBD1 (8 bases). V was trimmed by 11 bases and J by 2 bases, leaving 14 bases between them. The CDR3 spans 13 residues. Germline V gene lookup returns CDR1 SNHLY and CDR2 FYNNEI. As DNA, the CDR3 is TGTGCCCACAGGGGGGGGTACACAGATACGCAGTATTTT. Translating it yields CAHRGGYTDTQYF.

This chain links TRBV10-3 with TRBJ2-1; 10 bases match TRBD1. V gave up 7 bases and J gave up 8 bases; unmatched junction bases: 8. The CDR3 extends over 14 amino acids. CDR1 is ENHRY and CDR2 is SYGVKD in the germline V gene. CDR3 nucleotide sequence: TGTGCCATCAATCCCGGGACAGGGGAACATGAGCAGTTCTTC. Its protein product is CAINPGTGEHEQFF.

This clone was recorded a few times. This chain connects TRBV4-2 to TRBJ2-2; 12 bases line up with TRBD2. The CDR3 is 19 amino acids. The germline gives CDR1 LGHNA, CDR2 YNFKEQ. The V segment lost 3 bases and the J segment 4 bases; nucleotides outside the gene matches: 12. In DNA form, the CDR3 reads TGTGCCAGCAGCCAGAAAAGGCGGTCTAGCGGGGGGGGCACCGGGGAGCTGTTTTTT. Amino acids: CASSQKRRSSGGGTGELFF.

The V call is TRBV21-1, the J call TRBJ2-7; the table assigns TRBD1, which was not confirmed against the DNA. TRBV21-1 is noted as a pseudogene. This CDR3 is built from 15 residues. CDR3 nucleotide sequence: TGTGCCAGCAGTACCACAGGGACAGGGATCGGCGAGCAGTACTTC. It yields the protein CASSTTGTGIGEQYF.

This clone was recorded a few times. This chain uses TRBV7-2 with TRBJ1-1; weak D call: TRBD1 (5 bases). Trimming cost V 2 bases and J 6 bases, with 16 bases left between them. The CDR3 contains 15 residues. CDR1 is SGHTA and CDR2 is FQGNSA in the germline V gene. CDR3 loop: CASSLWGGSSSEAFF. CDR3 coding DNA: TGTGCCAGCAGCTTATGGGGGGGGTCGAGCTCTGAAGCTTTCTTT.

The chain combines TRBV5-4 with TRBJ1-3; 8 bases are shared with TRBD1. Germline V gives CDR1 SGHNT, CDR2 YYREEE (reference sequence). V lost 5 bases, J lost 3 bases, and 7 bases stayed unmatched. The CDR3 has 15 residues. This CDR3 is CASRKQGEGGNTIYF. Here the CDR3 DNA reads TGTGCCAGCAGGAAACAGGGGGAAGGTGGAAACACCATATATTTT.

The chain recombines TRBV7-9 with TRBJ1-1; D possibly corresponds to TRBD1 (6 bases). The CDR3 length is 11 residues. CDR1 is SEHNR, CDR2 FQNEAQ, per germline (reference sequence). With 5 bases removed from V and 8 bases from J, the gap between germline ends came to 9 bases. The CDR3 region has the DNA TGTGCCAGCAGCGCGGACAGAGAAGCTTTCTTT. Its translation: CASSADREAFF. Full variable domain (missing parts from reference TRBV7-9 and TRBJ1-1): DTGVSQNPRHKITKRGQNVTFRCDPISEHNRLYWYRQTLGQGPEFLTYFQNEAQLEKSRLLSDRFSAERPKGSFSTLEIQRTEQGDSAMYLCASSADREAFFGQGTRLTVV.

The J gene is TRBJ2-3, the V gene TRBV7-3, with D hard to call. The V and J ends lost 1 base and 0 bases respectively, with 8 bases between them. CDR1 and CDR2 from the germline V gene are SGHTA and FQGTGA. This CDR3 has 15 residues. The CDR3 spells CASSLNGGSTDTQYF. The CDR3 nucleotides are TGTGCCAGCAGCTTAAATGGCGGCAGCACAGATACGCAGTATTTT.